This T cell receptor beta chain was captured by sequencing in a study of blood T cell repertoires in COVID-19. Across the study: Researchers got acute and convalescent COVID-19 samples from the United States, Italy and Spain. PBMCs, B-cell-depleted T cells, or T cells provided the cDNA or gDNA that made up the material.

Authors' processing steps: Using reference gene primer amplification, nucleated cell counts were estimated. Measured with immunoSEQ multiplex PCR; TCRdb has only the in-frame clones, and not every one. The V and J calls and the clone size are those of that table, but D and trimming were determined from the DNA. The sample lists some 150,000 clones, just under 85% occurring once. The CDR3 has 14 residues. Germline assignment: CDR1 LNHDA and CDR2 SQIVND (reference sequence). J lost 2 bases, V lost 5 bases, and 3 bases had no gene match. The receptor was derived from a woman aged 55-70 years with acute or convalescent COVID-19. This chain connects TRBV19 to TRBJ1-5; 7 bases align to TRBD1. The sequenced sample consisted of peripheral blood. CDR3 loop: CASSDRVRNQPQHF. In DNA, the CDR3 is TGTGCCAGTAGTGACAGGGTCCGCAATCAGCCCCAGCATTTT. The whole variable domain, filled in from reference TRBV19 and TRBJ1-5, reads DGGITQSPKYLFRKEGQNVTLSCEQNLNHDAMYWYRQDPGQGLRLIYYSQIVNDFQKGDIAEGYSVSREKKESFPLTVTSAQKNPTAFYLCASSDRVRNQPQHFGDGTRLSIL.